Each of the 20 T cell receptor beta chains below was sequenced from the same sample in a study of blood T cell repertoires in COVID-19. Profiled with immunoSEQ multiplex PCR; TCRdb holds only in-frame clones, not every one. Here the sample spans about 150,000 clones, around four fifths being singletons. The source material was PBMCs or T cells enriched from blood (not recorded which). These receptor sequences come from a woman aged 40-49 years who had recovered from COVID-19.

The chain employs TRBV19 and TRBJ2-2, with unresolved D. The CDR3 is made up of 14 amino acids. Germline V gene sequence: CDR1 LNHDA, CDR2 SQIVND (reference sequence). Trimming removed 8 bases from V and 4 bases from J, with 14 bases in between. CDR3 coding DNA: TGTGCCAGTCATCATGGTCGGGTCACCGGGGAGCTGTTTTTT. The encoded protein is CASHHGRVTGELFF.

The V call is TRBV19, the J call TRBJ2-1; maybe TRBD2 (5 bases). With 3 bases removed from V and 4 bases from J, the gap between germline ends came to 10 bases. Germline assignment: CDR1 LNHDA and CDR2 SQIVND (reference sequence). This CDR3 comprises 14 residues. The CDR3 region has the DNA TGTGCCAGTAGTATGCGGGCAGCTTACAATGAGCAGTTCTTC. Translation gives CASSMRAAYNEQFF.

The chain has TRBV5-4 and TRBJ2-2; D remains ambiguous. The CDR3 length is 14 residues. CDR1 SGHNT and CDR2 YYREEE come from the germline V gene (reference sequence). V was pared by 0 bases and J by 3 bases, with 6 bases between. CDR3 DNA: TGTGCCAGCAGCTTGGAAACAGACACCGGGGAGCTGTTTTTT. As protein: CASSLETDTGELFF. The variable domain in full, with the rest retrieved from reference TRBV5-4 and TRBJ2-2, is ETGVTQSPTHLIKTRGQQVTLRCSSQSGHNTVSWYQQALGQGPQFIFQYYREEENGRGNFPPRFSGLQFPNYSSELNVNALELDDSALYLCASSLETDTGELFFGEGSRLTVL.

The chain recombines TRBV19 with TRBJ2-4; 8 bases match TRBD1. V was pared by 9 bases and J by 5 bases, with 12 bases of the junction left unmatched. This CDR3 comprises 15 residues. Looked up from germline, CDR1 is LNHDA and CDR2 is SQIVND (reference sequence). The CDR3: CARDRVPFSQNIQYF. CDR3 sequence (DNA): TGTGCCAGGGACAGGGTCCCCTTTTCCCAAAACATTCAGTACTTC.

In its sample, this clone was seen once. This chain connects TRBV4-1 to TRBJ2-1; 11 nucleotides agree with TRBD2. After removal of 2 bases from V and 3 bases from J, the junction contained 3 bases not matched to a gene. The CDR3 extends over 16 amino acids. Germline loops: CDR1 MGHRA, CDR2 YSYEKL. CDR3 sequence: CASSQPLAGVYNEQFF. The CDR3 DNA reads TGCGCCAGCAGCCAACCACTAGCGGGGGTCTACAATGAGCAGTTCTTC.

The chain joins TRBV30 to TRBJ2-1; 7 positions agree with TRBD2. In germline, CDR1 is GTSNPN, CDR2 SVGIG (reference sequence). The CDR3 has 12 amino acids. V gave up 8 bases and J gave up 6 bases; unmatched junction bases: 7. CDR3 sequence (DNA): TGTGCCCACGGGGGGAGCGGCAATGAGCAGTTCTTC. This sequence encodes CAHGGSGNEQFF.

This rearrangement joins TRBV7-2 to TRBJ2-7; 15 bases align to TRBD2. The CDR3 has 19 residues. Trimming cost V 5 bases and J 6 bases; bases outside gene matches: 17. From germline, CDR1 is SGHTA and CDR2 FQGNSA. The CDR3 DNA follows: TGTGCCAGCAGCGGATACGGACTAGCGGGGGGGCTTATCTTATCCGAGCAGTACTTC. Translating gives CASSGYGLAGGLILSEQYF.

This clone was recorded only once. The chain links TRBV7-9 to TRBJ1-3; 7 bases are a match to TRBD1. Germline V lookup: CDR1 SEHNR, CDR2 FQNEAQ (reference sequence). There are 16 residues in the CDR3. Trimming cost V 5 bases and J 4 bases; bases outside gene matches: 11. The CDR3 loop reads CASSTTGAPLGNTIYF. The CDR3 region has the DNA TGTGCCAGCAGCACAACAGGGGCGCCCCTAGGAAACACCATATATTTT.

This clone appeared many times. This CDR3 is CASSEVLAGVQQYF. Written as DNA, the CDR3 is TGTGCCAGCAGTGAAGTACTAGCGGGAGTACAGCAGTACTTC. The rearrangement links TRBV6-1 to TRBJ2-7; 11 nucleotides agree with TRBD2. V shed 1 base and J 8 bases; nucleotides not matched to a gene: 4. This CDR3 comprises 14 residues. Per germline, CDR1 MNHNS and CDR2 SASEGT.

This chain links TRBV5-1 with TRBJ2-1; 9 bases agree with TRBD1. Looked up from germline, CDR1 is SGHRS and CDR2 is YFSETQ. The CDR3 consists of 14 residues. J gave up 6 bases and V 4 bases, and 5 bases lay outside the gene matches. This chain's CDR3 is CASSMGTGRNEQFF. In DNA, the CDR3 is TGCGCCAGCAGCATGGGGACAGGGCGCAATGAGCAGTTCTTC.

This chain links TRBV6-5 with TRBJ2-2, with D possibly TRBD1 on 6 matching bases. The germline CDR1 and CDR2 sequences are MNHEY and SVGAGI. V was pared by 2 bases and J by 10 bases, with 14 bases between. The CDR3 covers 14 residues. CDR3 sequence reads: CASSYNAGAQELFF. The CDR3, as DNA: TGTGCCAGCAGTTACAACGCAGGGGCACAGGAGCTGTTTTTT.

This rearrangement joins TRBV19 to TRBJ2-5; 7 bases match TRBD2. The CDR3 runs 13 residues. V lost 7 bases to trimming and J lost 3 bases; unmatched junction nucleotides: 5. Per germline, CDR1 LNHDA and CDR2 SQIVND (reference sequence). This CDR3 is CASKNGRKETQYF. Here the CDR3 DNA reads TGTGCCAGTAAGAACGGGAGGAAAGAGACCCAGTACTTC.

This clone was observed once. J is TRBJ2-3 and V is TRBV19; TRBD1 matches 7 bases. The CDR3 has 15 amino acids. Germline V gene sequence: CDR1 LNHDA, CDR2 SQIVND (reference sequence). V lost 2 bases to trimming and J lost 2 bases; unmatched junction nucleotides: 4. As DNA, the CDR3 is TGTGCCAGTAGTATATGGGGACAGTCCACAGATACGCAGTATTTT. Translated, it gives CASSIWGQSTDTQYF.

The CDR3 is CASSLTGARTYEQYF. DNA for the CDR3: TGTGCCAGCAGCTTGACAGGGGCCCGTACCTACGAGCAGTACTTC. The gene calls are TRBV7-6 and TRBJ2-7; 8 bases match TRBD1. The CDR3 runs 15 residues. Germline V gene lookup returns CDR1 SGHVS and CDR2 FNYEAQ. The junction had 6 bases not matched to a gene; V was cut back by 3 bases and J by 2 bases.

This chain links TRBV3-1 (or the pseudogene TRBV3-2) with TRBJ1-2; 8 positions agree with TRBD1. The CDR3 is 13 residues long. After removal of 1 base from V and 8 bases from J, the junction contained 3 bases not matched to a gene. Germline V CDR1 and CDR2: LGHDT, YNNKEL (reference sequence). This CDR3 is CASSQAGTGGYTF. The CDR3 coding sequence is TGTGCCAGCAGCCAAGCCGGGACAGGAGGCTACACCTTC.

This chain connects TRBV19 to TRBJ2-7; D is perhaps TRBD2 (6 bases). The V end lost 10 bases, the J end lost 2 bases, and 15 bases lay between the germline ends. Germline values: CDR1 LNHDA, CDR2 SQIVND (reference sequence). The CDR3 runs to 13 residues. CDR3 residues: CATRAGNPYEQYF. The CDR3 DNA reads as TGTGCCACCAGGGCGGGGAACCCCTACGAGCAGTACTTC.

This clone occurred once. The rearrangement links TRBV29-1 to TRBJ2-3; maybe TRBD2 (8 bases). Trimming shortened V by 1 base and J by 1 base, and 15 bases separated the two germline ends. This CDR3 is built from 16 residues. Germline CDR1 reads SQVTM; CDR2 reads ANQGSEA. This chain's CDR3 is CSVEGGTAGGTDTQYF. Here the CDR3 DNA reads TGCAGCGTTGAAGGGGGGACAGCGGGAGGCACAGATACGCAGTATTTT.

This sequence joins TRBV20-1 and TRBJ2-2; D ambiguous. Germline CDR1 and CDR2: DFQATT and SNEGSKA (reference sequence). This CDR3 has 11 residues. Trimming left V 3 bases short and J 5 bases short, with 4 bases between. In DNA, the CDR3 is TGCAGTGCTAGGACTACCGGGGAGCTGTTTTTT. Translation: CSARTTGELFF.

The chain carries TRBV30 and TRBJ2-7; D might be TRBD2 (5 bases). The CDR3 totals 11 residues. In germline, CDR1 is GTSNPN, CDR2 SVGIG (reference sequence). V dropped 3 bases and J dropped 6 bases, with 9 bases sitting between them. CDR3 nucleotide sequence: TGTGCCTGGAGGGATGGAGGCGAGCAGTACTTC. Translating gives CAWRDGGEQYF.

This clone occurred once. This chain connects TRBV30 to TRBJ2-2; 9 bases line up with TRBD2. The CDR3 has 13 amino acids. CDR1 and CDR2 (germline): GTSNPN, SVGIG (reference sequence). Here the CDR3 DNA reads TGTGCACCCTTTTCAGCGGGGGGCGGGGAGCTGTTTTTT. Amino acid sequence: CAPFSAGGGELFF.